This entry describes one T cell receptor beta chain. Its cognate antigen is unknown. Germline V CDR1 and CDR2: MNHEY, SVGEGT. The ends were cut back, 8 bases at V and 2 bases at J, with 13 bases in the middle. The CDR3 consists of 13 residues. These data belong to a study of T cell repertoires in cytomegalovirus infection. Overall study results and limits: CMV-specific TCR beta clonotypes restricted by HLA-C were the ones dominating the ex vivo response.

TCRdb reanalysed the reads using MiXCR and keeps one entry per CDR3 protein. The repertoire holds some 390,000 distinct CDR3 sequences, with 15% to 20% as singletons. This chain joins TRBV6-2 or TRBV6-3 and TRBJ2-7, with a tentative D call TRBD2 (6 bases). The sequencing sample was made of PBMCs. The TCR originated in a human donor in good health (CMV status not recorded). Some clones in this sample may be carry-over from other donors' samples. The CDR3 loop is CASVSGSTYEQYF. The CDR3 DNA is TGTGCCAGCGTCAGCGGGTCCACCTACGAGCAGTACTTC.